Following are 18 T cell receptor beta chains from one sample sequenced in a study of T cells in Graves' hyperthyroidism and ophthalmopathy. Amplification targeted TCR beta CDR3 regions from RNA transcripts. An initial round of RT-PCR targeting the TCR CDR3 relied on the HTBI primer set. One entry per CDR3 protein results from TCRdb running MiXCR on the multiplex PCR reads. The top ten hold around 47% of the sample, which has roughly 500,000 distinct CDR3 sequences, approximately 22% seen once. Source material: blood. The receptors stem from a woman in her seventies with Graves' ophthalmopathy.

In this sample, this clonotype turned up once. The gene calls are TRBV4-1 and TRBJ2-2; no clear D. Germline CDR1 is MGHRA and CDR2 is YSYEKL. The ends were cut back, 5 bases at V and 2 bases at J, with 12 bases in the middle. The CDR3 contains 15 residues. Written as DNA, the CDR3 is TGCGCCAGCAGCGACCTGCGGACCAACACCGGGGAGCTGTTTTTT. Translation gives CASSDLRTNTGELFF.

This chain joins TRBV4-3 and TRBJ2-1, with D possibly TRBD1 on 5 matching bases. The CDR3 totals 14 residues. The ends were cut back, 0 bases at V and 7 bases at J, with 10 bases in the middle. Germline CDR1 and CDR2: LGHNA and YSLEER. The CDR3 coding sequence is TGCGCCAGCAGCCAAGATCATAAGGGGAATGAGCAGTTCTTC. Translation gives CASSQDHKGNEQFF.

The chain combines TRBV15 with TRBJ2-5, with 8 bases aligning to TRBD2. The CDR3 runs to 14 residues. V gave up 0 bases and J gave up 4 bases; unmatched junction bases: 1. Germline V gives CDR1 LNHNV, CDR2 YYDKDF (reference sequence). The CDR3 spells CATSRDLAGETQYF. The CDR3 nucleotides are TGTGCCACCAGCAGAGACCTAGCGGGAGAGACCCAGTACTTC.

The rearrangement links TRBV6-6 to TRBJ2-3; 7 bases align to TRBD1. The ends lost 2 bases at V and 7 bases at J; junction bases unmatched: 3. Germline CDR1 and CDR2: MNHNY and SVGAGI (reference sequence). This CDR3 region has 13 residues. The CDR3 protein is CASSYDRVNTQYF. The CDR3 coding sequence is TGTGCCAGCAGTTACGACAGGGTTAATACGCAGTATTTT.

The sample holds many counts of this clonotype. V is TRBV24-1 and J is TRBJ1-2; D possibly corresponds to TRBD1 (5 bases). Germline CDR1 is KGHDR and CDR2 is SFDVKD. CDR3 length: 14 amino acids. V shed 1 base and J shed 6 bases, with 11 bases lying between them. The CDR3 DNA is TGTGCCACCAGTGATTTTACGAGGGACCATGGCTACACCTTC. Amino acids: CATSDFTRDHGYTF.

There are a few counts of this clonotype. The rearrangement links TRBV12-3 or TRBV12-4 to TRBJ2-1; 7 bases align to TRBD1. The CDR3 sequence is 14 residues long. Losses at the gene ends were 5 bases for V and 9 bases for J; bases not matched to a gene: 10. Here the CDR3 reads CASSQGQVSIEQFF. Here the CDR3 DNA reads TGTGCCAGCAGTCAAGGACAGGTTAGCATTGAGCAGTTCTTC.

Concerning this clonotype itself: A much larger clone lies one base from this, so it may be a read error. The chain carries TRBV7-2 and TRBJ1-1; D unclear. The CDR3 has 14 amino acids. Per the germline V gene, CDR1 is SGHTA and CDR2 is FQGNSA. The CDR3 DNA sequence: TGTGCCAGCAGCTTGGGCAGCCTGAACACTGAAGCTTCCTTT. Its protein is CASSLGSLNTEASF.

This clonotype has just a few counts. This CDR3 is CASSLRAPQQETQYF. In nucleotides, the CDR3 is TGTGCCAGCAGCTTAAGGGCCCCTCAGCAAGAGACCCAGTACTTC. The chain carries TRBV7-9 and TRBJ2-5; no firm D call. This CDR3 has 15 amino acids. Trimming left V 2 bases short and J 2 bases short, with 12 bases between. Germline V gene lookup returns CDR1 SEHNR and CDR2 FQNEAQ (reference sequence).

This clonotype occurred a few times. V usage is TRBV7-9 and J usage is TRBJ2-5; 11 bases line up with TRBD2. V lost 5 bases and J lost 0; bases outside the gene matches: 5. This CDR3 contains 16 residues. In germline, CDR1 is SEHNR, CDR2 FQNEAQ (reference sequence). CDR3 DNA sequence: TGTGCCAGCAGCCGATCGACTAGCGGGAACCAAGAGACCCAGTACTTC. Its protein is CASSRSTSGNQETQYF.

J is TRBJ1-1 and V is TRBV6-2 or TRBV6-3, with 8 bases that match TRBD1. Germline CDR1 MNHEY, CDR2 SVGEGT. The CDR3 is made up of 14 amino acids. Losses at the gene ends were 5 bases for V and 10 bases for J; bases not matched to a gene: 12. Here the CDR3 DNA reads TGTGCCAGCAGTGTCAGAGACAGGGGTGATTTAGCTTTCTTT. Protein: CASSVRDRGDLAFF.

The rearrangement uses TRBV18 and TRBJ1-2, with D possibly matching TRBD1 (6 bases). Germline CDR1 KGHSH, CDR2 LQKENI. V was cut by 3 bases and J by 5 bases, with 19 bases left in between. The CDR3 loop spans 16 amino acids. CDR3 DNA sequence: TGTGCCAGCTCACCCGACAGGTCCCGAAGAGAATATGGCTACACCTTC. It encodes CASSPDRSRREYGYTF.

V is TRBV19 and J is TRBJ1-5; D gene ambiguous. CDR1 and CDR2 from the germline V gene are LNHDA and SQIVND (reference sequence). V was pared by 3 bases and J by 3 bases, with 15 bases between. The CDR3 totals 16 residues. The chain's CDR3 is CASSMSEGIDNQPQHF. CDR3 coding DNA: TGTGCCAGTAGTATGTCAGAAGGGATAGACAATCAGCCCCAGCATTTT.

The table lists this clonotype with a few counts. Here the CDR3 reads CSVGTGTAIKGQFF. The CDR3 DNA sequence: TGCAGCGTTGGAACCGGGACAGCCATTAAGGGGCAGTTCTTC. V gene TRBV29-1 combines with J gene TRBJ2-1, with TRBD1 identical over 7 bases. V gave up 4 bases and J gave up 12 bases; unmatched junction bases: 15. The V gene's germline CDR1 is SQVTM and CDR2 ANQGSEA. The CDR3 loop spans 14 amino acids.

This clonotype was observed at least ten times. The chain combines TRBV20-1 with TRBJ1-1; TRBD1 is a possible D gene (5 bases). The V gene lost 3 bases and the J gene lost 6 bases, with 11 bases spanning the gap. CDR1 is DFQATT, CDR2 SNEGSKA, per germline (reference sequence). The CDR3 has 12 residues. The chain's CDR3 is CSARGGVAEAFF. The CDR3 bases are TGCAGTGCTAGGGGGGGAGTGGCTGAAGCTTTCTTT.

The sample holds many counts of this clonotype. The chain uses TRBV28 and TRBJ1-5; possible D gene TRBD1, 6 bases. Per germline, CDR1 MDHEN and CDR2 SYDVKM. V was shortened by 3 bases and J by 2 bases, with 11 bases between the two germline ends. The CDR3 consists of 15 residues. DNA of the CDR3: TGTGCCAGCAGTTTTAACAGGGATGGCAATCAGCCCCAGCATTTT. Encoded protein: CASSFNRDGNQPQHF.

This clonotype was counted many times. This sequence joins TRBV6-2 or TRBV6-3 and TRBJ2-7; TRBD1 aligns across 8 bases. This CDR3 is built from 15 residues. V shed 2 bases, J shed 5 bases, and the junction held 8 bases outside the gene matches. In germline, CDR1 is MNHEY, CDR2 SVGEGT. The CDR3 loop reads CASSYGDRGFDEQYF. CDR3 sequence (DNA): TGTGCCAGCAGTTACGGCGACAGGGGATTCGACGAGCAGTACTTC.

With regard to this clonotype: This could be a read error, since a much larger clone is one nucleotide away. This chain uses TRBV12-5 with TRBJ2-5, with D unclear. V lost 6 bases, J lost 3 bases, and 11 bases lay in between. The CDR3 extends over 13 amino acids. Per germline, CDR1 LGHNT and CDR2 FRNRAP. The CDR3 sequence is CASGLHTEETQYF. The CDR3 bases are TGTGCTAGTGGACTTCACACCGAAGAGACCCAGTACTTC.

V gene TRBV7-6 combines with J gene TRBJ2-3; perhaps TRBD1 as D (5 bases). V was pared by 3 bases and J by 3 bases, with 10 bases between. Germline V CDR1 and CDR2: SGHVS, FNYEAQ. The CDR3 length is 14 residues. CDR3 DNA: TGTGCCAGCAGCTTCCGACAGAGGACAGATACGCAGTATTTT. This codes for CASSFRQRTDTQYF.